Listed below are T cell receptor beta chains from one sample, sequenced in a study of spatial heterogeneity in lung cancer. TCRdb redid the calling of the 5' RACE reads with MiXCR, one entry per CDR3 protein. This repertoire shows tens of thousands of distinct CDR3 sequences, approximately 12% found once; its top ten account for roughly 41%. This material consisted of PBMCs, taken at surgery. All receptors come from a male donor with early-stage non-small cell lung cancer. Both conserved end residues are part of each CDR3. A D gene is named only where the DNA matches it firmly. Size values are once, few and many counts, or a class for expanded clones, and some rows have none.

TRBJ1-4 TRBV27 . many TGTGCCAGCAGTTCAAGACACTTTAATGAAAAACTGTTTTTT CASSSRHFNEKLFF
TRBJ2-7 TRBV7-8 TRBD2 . TGTGCCAGCAGCCCTACTAGCGGGAGAAGCTACGAGCAGTACTTC CASSPTSGRSYEQYF
TRBJ2-1 TRBV5-1 . . TGCGCCAGCAGCTTGACACTAGGCGATGAGCAGTTCTTC CASSLTLGDEQFF
TRBJ2-1 TRBV13 TRBD2 few TGTGCCAGCAGCTTAGGAGGGACTAGCGGGAGGGCCTTTGAGCAGTTCTTC CASSLGGTSGRAFEQFF
TRBJ1-2 TRBV7-9 TRBD1 many TGTGCCAGCAGCTTACAGGGGGCAGACGGCTACACCTTC CASSLQGADGYTF
TRBJ2-3 TRBV7-9 . many TGTGCCAGCAGCTCATTAAGGGGTGTTAGTACAGATACGCAGTATTTT CASSSLRGVSTDTQYF
TRBJ1-2 TRBV12-3/TRBV12-4 TRBD1 few TGTGCCAGCAGTTTATACAGGGGGCAGAACTATGGCTACACCTTC CASSLYRGQNYGYTF
TRBJ2-3 TRBV7-3 . . TGTGCCAGCAGCTTATGGGCGGCAGATACGCAGTATTTT CASSLWAADTQYF
TRBJ1-6 TRBV20-1 TRBD1 . TGCAGTGCTAGTCTTCAGGGGGCGAATTCACCCCTCCACTTT CSASLQGANSPLHF
TRBJ2-6 TRBV10-3 . few TGTGCCATCGATCCGGGGTCTGGGGCCAACGTCCTGACTTTC CAIDPGSGANVLTF
TRBJ2-7 TRBV12-3/TRBV12-4 TRBD1 . TGTGCCAGCAGTGGACTGACAGGGTTCGGCGAGCAGTACTTC CASSGLTGFGEQYF
TRBJ2-3 TRBV4-2 TRBD2 few TGTGCCAGCAGCCTGGGACTAGCGGGAGTACTGGATACGCAGTATTTT CASSLGLAGVLDTQYF
TRBJ2-1 TRBV6-2/TRBV6-3 TRBD1 . TGTGCCAGCAGGACCGGGACAGGGATCTACAATGAGCAGTTCTTC CASRTGTGIYNEQFF
TRBJ2-5 TRBV5-1 TRBD2 . TGCGCCAGCAGCCCGACTAGCGGGGGGTTCTCAGAGACCCAGTACTTC CASSPTSGGFSETQYF
TRBJ2-7 TRBV7-2 . . TGTGCCAGCAGCTTAAGTCACAGGAGCTCCTACGAGCAGTACTTC CASSLSHRSSYEQYF
TRBJ2-2 TRBV4-3 TRBD1 . TGCGCCAGCAGCCAAGATCTTTGGACAGGGTTCAACACCGGGGAGCTGTTTTTT CASSQDLWTGFNTGELFF
TRBJ2-5 TRBV7-3 TRBD2 many TGTGCCAGCAGCCCCGGACTAGCGGGAGGTCTGGGAGAGACCCAGTACTTC CASSPGLAGGLGETQYF
TRBJ1-4 TRBV7-3 . many TGTGCCAGCAGCCCGCAGGGCGAAACGAATGAAAAACTGTTTTTT CASSPQGETNEKLFF
TRBJ2-2 TRBV12-3/TRBV12-4 . many TGTGCCAGCAGTTTAATTTTGCCAAACACCGGGGAGCTGTTTTTT CASSLILPNTGELFF
TRBJ1-1 TRBV2 . . TGTGCCAGCAGTGACACCTTGGCTGAAGCTTTCTTT CASSDTLAEAFF
TRBJ2-6 TRBV18 TRBD1 many TGTGCCAGCTCTCGGGGACAGGCCCCCACCTCTGGGGCCAACGTCCTGACTTTC CASSRGQAPTSGANVLTF
TRBJ1-2 TRBV12-3/TRBV12-4 . . TGTGCCAGCAGTTTTGATAACTATGGCTACACCTTC CASSFDNYGYTF
TRBJ1-1 TRBV12-3/TRBV12-4 . many TGTGCCATCCACCCCGACAGGACGAACACTGAAGCTTTCTTT CAIHPDRTNTEAFF
TRBJ2-5 TRBV19 . many TGTGCCAGTAGTATGGACAGTCAAGAGACCCAGTACTTC CASSMDSQETQYF
TRBJ1-1 TRBV29-1 TRBD1 few TGCAGCGTTGATCAGGGGGCGGGCACTGAAGCTTTCTTT CSVDQGAGTEAFF
TRBJ1-4 TRBV19 . . TGTGCCAGTGCCCCGGGACAAACAATTAAAAATGAAAAACTGTTTTTT CASAPGQTIKNEKLFF
TRBJ2-3 TRBV29-1 . few TGCAGCGTTGTCAGGGACACAGCCGGAGATACGCAGTATTTT CSVVRDTAGDTQYF
TRBJ2-2 TRBV30 . many TGTGCCTGGAAAGATCAGCCTCTACTCAACACCGGGGAGCTGTTTTTT CAWKDQPLLNTGELFF
TRBJ2-5 TRBV7-2 . few TGTGCCAGCAGCTCTGGGACGGGCTCCCACGGGACCCAGTACTTC CASSSGTGSHGTQYF
TRBJ2-5 TRBV11-1 . many TGTGCCAGCAGCTTTCAGGGGGGTGAGACCCAGTACTTC CASSFQGGETQYF
TRBJ2-5 TRBV20-1 . . TGCAGTGCTAGAGGGATGGTAGAGAAGGCGGAGACCCAGTACTTC CSARGMVEKAETQYF
TRBJ2-2 TRBV24-1 . . TGTGCCACCAGTGATTTAGGGGTCAGCAAGTCTGACGTCGGGGAGCTGTTTTTT CATSDLGVSKSDVGELFF
TRBJ2-3 TRBV20-1 TRBD1 . TGCAGTGCTCGCCGGGACAGGGAGGACGCAGATACGCAGTATTTT CSARRDREDADTQYF
TRBJ2-2 TRBV5-1 TRBD1 . TGCGCCAGCAGCTGGACAGGGGGCGGCGTCACCGGGGAGCTGTTTTTT CASSWTGGGVTGELFF
TRBJ2-3 TRBV9 . few TGTGCCAGCAGCGTAGACACTAGCACAGATACGCAGTATTTT CASSVDTSTDTQYF
TRBJ2-7 TRBV5-4 TRBD1 . TGTGCCAGCAGCTCACAGGGGGCCGACGAGCAGTACTTC CASSSQGADEQYF
TRBJ2-5 TRBV4-3 . few TGCGCCAGCAGCCAGGCCCCTCAAGAGACCCAGTACTTC CASSQAPQETQYF
TRBJ1-2 TRBV18 . . TGTGCCAGCTCACACGTAGGCCGTATCGACTACACCTTC CASSHVGRIDYTF
TRBJ2-5 TRBV7-8 TRBD2 few TGTGCCAGCAGCCCCTCTTCTACTAGCGGAGGCCAGACCCAGTACTTC CASSPSSTSGGQTQYF
TRBJ2-3 TRBV7-2 . few TGTGCCAGCAGCTTAAGAGGAGGAGCGGATAGCACAGATACGCAGTATTTT CASSLRGGADSTDTQYF
TRBJ1-3 TRBV10-3 TRBD1 few TGTGCCATCAGTGAACCCGACAGGGTGAACTCTGGAAACACCATATATTTT CAISEPDRVNSGNTIYF
TRBJ2-1 TRBV7-3 TRBD1 . TGTGCCAGCAGCTTCACCGAGAGGGGGCTACTAAATGAGCAGTTCTTC CASSFTERGLLNEQFF
TRBJ1-5 TRBV29-1 TRBD1 few TGCAGCGTCATACAGGGGGCTGGTCAGCCCCAGCATTTT CSVIQGAGQPQHF